A single sample gave rise to the 10 T cell receptor beta chains below, sequenced in a study of shared clonotypes between healthy human individuals. The table came from immunoSEQ multiplex PCR; TCRdb's copy has only in-frame clones and leaves some out. This table holds some 2,000,000 clones, 85% to 95% found once. The sequenced sample consisted of naive CD4+ T cells sorted from blood. Indicated subset: CD45RA+ positively selected. The receptors come from a man between 18 and 35 years old in good health.

V gene TRBV12-5 combines with J gene TRBJ2-7, with TRBD1 identical over 9 bases. This CDR3 region has 14 residues. V was pared by 2 bases and J by 7 bases, with 6 bases of the junction left unmatched. The V gene's germline CDR1 is LGHNT and CDR2 FRNRAP. In nucleotides, the CDR3 is TGTGCTAGTGGTTTGAGCGACAGGGGGGGAGAGCAGTACTTC. Amino acids: CASGLSDRGGEQYF. The full variable domain, its missing parts supplied by reference TRBV12-5 and TRBJ2-7, is DARVTQTPRHKVTEMGQEVTMRCQPILGHNTVFWYRQTMMQGLELLAYFRNRAPLDDSGMPKDRFSAEMPDATLATLKIQPSEPRDSAVYFCASGLSDRGGEQYFGPGTRLTVT.

Of note for this clone: The sample carries other DNA sequences with the same CDR3. The rearrangement uses TRBV2 and TRBJ1-4; TRBD1 matches at 8 bases. After removal of 6 bases from V and 5 bases from J, the junction contained 5 bases not matched to a gene. Per the germline V gene, CDR1 is SNHLY and CDR2 is FYNNEI. The CDR3 loop spans 14 amino acids. The CDR3 loop is CASSEQGVNEKLFF. DNA of the CDR3: TGTGCCAGCAGCGAACAGGGGGTAAATGAAAAACTGTTTTTT.

This rearrangement joins TRBV30 to TRBJ2-6, with TRBD1 as a possible D gene (5 bases). V dropped 5 bases and J dropped 0 bases, with 5 bases sitting between them. This CDR3 region has 13 residues. Germline V gene data show CDR1 as GTSNPN and CDR2 as SVGIG (reference sequence). In DNA, the CDR3 is TGTGCCTGGGGGGCCTCTGGGGCCAACGTCCTGACTTTC. Translating gives CAWGASGANVLTF.

This clone has a handful of counts. The chain joins TRBV6-1 to TRBJ1-1; TRBD1 matches 9 bases. Unmatched junction bases numbered 3, after V lost 6 bases and J lost 4 bases. The CDR3 runs to 13 residues. The germline V gene encodes CDR1 MNHNS and CDR2 SASEGT. CDR3 amino acids: CASSPDRGTEAFF. In DNA, the CDR3 is TGTGCCAGCAGCCCGGACAGGGGCACTGAAGCTTTCTTT.

This sequence joins TRBV13 and TRBJ2-1; TRBD1 matches at 8 bases. Germline CDR1 and CDR2: PRHDT and FYEKMQ (reference sequence). V shed 5 bases and J 6 bases; nucleotides not matched to a gene: 3. The length of the CDR3 is 13 residues. CDR3 DNA: TGTGCCAGCAGCACTACAGGGGGCAATGAGCAGTTCTTC. Protein product: CASSTTGGNEQFF.

The gene calls are TRBV7-9 and TRBJ2-7, with D possibly matching TRBD2 (5 bases). The germline V gene encodes CDR1 SEHNR and CDR2 FQNEAQ (reference sequence). V lost 2 bases, J lost 3 bases, and 8 bases lay in between. CDR3 size: 13 residues. In nucleotides, the CDR3 is TGTGCCAGCAGCTTAAACAGCGGCTACGAGCAGTACTTC. Protein: CASSLNSGYEQYF.

The table lists this clone with a count of one. This chain links TRBV4-1 with TRBJ1-4; TRBD1 is a possible D gene (5 bases). The CDR3 runs to 16 residues. Trimming left V 1 base short and J 10 bases short, with 19 bases between. CDR1 is MGHRA and CDR2 is YSYEKL in the germline V gene. CDR3 in DNA: TGCGCCAGCAGCCAAGCCTCCGGGACTAAGAGTGGAAAACTGTTTTTT. It encodes CASSQASGTKSGKLFF.

V and J are TRBV5-1 and TRBJ1-4; D might be TRBD1 (5 bases). The CDR3 runs to 15 residues. Trimming pared 4 bases from V and 1 base from J, leaving 11 bases between. CDR1 SGHRS and CDR2 YFSETQ come from the germline V gene. CDR3 protein: CASSPGTVTNEKLFF. CDR3 sequence (DNA): TGCGCCAGCAGCCCCGGGACCGTAACTAATGAAAAACTGTTTTTT. Full variable domain (rest looked up from reference TRBV5-1 and TRBJ1-4): KAGVTQTPRYLIKTRGQQVTLSCSPISGHRSVSWYQQTPGQGLQFLFEYFSETQRNKGNFPGRFSGRQFSNSRSEMNVSTLELGDSALYLCASSPGTVTNEKLFFGSGTQLSVL.

V is TRBV11-2 and J is TRBJ2-1; TRBD1 might be the D (6 bases). There are 16 residues in the CDR3. Germline CDR1 SGHAT, CDR2 FQNNGV. Trimming left V 0 bases short and J 4 bases short, with 13 bases between. CDR3 in DNA: TGTGCCAGCAGCTTAGATGGTGGGGGCGTATACAATGAGCAGTTCTTC. Protein product: CASSLDGGGVYNEQFF.

This chain joins TRBV6-6 and TRBJ1-1; no clear D gene. V lost 0 bases, J lost 7 bases, and 3 bases lay in between. Germline values: CDR1 MNHNY, CDR2 SVGAGI (reference sequence). The CDR3 has 11 residues. DNA of the CDR3: TGTGCCAGCAGTTACTCGGTTGAAGCTTTCTTT. Protein sequence: CASSYSVEAFF.